This TCR beta chain was retrieved from a study of blood T cell repertoires in COVID-19 (dated by TCRdb to about 2020). In the study overall: The collaborator samples originated in the United States, Italy and Spain and spanned the acute and convalescent phases of COVID-19. HLA class I and class II types, where available, came from metadata supplied by the sample provider rather than from assay-based typing. The material from the prospective study consisted of cDNA or gDNA derived from T cells, B-cell-depleted T cells, or PBMCs. The samples were drawn from two sources: the first 160 participants of the ongoing ImmuneRACE study, and 1,200 or so subjects contributed by 6 global collaborators. The dataset comprised deeply sampled blood TCRbeta repertoires from subjects exposed to, actively infected with, or recovered from COVID-19. The repertoires were made available in a free public database intended to serve as a resource for research on the immune response to SARS-CoV-2. Nearly every sample came with metadata listing a de-identified subject ID, COVID-19 status, age in years and sex.

TCRbeta CDR3 regions were amplified from genomic DNA by means of the immunoSEQ Assay, a bias-controlled multiplex PCR. Per the authors' processing: Within the assay, amplification of reference gene primers was used to estimate how many nucleated cells each sample contained. Sequence reads were collapsed and filtered to measure the absolute abundance of every unique TCRbeta CDR3 rearrangement. For each sample, productive Simpson clonality was calculated by taking the square root of Simpson's diversity index across productive rearrangements. In TCRdb, the immuneACCESS table is reduced to in-frame sequences with V and J assigned. These tables do not hold every clone; where another copy was compared, an unresolved V gene accounts for under half, and the others remain unexplained. The V and J calls and clone size are taken from that table; D and trimming were inferred from the DNA. The table for this sample lists about 280,000 clones; roughly 91% of them were counted only once. About 4.2% of the sample is held by the ten biggest clonotypes.

Trimming leaves V shorter by 1 base and J shorter by 0 bases, with the junction holding 11 bases beyond the gene matches. Spanning cysteine to phenylalanine, the CDR3 consists of 19 amino acids. The sequence is cut down to CDR3 DNA, 57 bases in frame from base 1. The germline V gene yields SGHDN for CDR1 and FVKESK for CDR2. The paper's findings and limits, for the study overall: The quantity of clinical and demographic metadata differed by source and by participant and was supplied without curation.

Comments on this clone: Its antigen has not been determined. Per-base quality was not reported, and no clone a single base away is much larger than it.

Whole blood was collected in K2EDTA tubes by collaborating institutions according to the institutions' own protocols. For TCRbeta analysis, collaborators shipped samples in one of three forms: frozen whole blood, isolated PBMCs, or DNA extracted from either of those sample types. The TCR originated in a man in his forties with acute or convalescent COVID-19. Sequencing was done on a sample of peripheral blood. In this chain, TRBV14 is recombined with TRBJ1-3, with 8 central nucleotides matching TRBD1. The CDR3 in this case is CASSQVGPGTGFSGNTIYF. The DNA is as follows: TGTGCCAGCAGCCAAGTAGGCCCAGGGACAGGATTCTCTGGAAACACCATATATTTT.